This T cell receptor (beta chain) emerged from a study of cytomegalovirus exposure and HLA in healthy donors. V was cut by 2 bases and J by 3 bases, with 7 bases left in between. The CDR3 loop spans 14 amino acids. In germline, CDR1 is SEHNR, CDR2 FQNEAQ (reference sequence). 13 Jbeta primers and 60 Vbeta primers were used for the PCR. Libraries were prepared by immunoSEQ multiplex PCR; TCRdb keeps only in-frame clonotypes and omits some of them. The repertoire includes around 50,000 clones, roughly four fifths of them detected once, and around 1.7% sits in the top ten. The chain is built from TRBV7-9 and TRBJ2-2; D is ambiguous. This TCR was sampled from a man between 35 and 55 years old in good health and CMV-seronegative. The sample comprised PBMCs. The CDR3 loop is CASSLRLDTGELFF. In DNA form, the CDR3 reads TGTGCCAGCAGCTTAAGATTAGACACCGGGGAGCTGTTTTTT.